Below, 18 T cell receptor beta chains from the same sample are listed, as sequenced in a study of response to subunit inactivated influenza vaccine. MiXCR, run by TCRdb on the RT-PCR reads, gives a single entry per CDR3 protein. The data hold some 640,000 distinct CDR3 sequences, with roughly 14% observed a single time. The sample consisted of PBMCs from blood, taken around 15 days before vaccination. The receptors here all came from a man aged 50-59 years who received an inactivated influenza vaccine.

This clonotype was seen a few times. J is TRBJ2-2 and V is TRBV20-1; D is uncertain. Between the trimmed V and J ends, which lost 1 base and 0 bases, there was a span of 9 bases. The CDR3 extends over 15 amino acids. CDR1 and CDR2 (germline): DFQATT, SNEGSKA (reference sequence). For the CDR3, the DNA is TGCAGTGCTAGAGGACGGAACTCGAACACCGGGGAGCTGTTTTTT. The encoded protein is CSARGRNSNTGELFF.

This clonotype was detected a few times. CDR3 in amino acids: CASSPDRGRQLNYGYTF. CDR3 nucleotide sequence: TGTGCCAGCAGCCCCGACAGGGGCCGACAATTGAACTATGGCTACACCTTC. The chain has TRBV7-9 and TRBJ1-2, with 8 bases matching TRBD1. Germline CDR1 SEHNR, CDR2 FQNEAQ (reference sequence). The J segment lost 2 bases and the V segment lost 5 bases, leaving 13 bases of the junction unmatched. CDR3 length: 17 amino acids.

V and J are TRBV11-2 and TRBJ2-3, with TRBD1 identical over 9 bases. The CDR3 totals 16 residues. Looked up from germline, CDR1 is SGHAT and CDR2 is FQNNGV. The J segment lost 2 bases and the V segment lost 2 bases, leaving 5 bases of the junction unmatched. The CDR3: CASSLMGQGLTDTQYF. CDR3 coding DNA: TGTGCCAGCAGCTTAATGGGACAGGGTCTCACAGATACGCAGTATTTT.

The chain uses TRBV4-2 and TRBJ1-3; D possibly corresponds to TRBD1 (5 bases). This CDR3 region has 16 residues. Germline V CDR1 and CDR2: LGHNA, YNFKEQ. Deletions cut 0 bases from V and 0 bases from J, with 9 bases between. The CDR3 coding sequence is TGTGCCAGCAGCCAAGAACAGGTCTTCTCTGGAAACACCATATATTTT. It yields the protein CASSQEQVFSGNTIYF.

The chain couples TRBV20-1 to TRBJ2-1; 10 positions agree with TRBD2. The CDR3 loop spans 20 amino acids. V was pared by 2 bases and J by 0 bases, with 16 bases of the junction left unmatched. Germline CDR1 and CDR2: DFQATT and SNEGSKA (reference sequence). The CDR3 coding sequence is TGCAGTGCTAGATCCCGAGGGAGTACTAGCGGGACCAGCTCCTACAATGAGCAGTTCTTC. This sequence encodes CSARSRGSTSGTSSYNEQFF.

This clonotype showed up just a few times. The rearrangement uses TRBV7-6 and TRBJ2-5; D is uncertain. CDR3 size: 13 residues. Trimming took off 2 bases at V and 4 bases at J, with 8 bases between the two ends. CDR1 is SGHVS and CDR2 is FNYEAQ in the germline V gene. In DNA, the CDR3 is TGTGCCAGCAGCTTATCGAGCGCAGAGACCCAGTACTTC. Translated: CASSLSSAETQYF.

The table lists this clonotype with a few counts. The J gene is TRBJ1-5, the V gene TRBV3-1; no definite D call. The CDR3 loop spans 15 amino acids. Between the trimmed V and J ends, which lost 4 bases and 7 bases, there was a span of 17 bases. Germline V lookup: CDR1 LGHDT, CDR2 YNNKEL (reference sequence). The chain's CDR3 is CASSPGGGVRQPQHF. CDR3 bases: TGTGCCAGCAGCCCCGGCGGCGGGGTACGGCAGCCCCAGCATTTT.

This rearrangement joins TRBV12-3 or TRBV12-4 to TRBJ1-3; D not resolved. Trimming removed 5 bases at V and 3 bases at J, with 8 bases between. This CDR3 is 13 amino acids long. Here the CDR3 DNA reads TGTGCCAGCAGTACCTGGCGTGGAAACACCATATATTTT. Protein sequence: CASSTWRGNTIYF.

The sample holds a few counts of this clonotype. The chain links TRBV7-2 to TRBJ2-5, with 11 bases fitting TRBD1. The CDR3 contains 14 residues. The V gene end was trimmed by 7 bases and the J gene end by 7 bases; junction bases not matched to a gene: 8. Looked up from germline, CDR1 is SGHTA and CDR2 is FQGNSA. CDR3 in amino acids: CASTRDRGIGTQYF. In nucleotides, the CDR3 is TGTGCCAGCACCAGGGACAGGGGGATTGGGACCCAGTACTTC.

This chain uses TRBV28 with TRBJ1-1; perhaps TRBD1 as D (6 bases). The CDR3 spans 16 residues. In germline, CDR1 is MDHEN, CDR2 SYDVKM. Trimming shortened V by 0 bases and J by 4 bases, and 15 bases separated the two germline ends. The CDR3 DNA is TGTGCCAGCAGTTTATGGTCGCAGGGGTTAGTCACTGAAGCTTTCTTT. Its protein product is CASSLWSQGLVTEAFF.

The V and J genes are TRBV27 and TRBJ2-5, with a tentative D call TRBD2 (6 bases). CDR3 length: 15 amino acids. Germline CDR1 and CDR2: MNHEY and SMNVEV (reference sequence). Trimming stripped 1 base from V and 1 base from J, with 10 bases between. The CDR3 region is CASSLWRGPQETQYF. Here the CDR3 DNA reads TGTGCCAGCAGTTTATGGAGGGGTCCCCAAGAGACCCAGTACTTC.

The chain combines TRBV4-2 with TRBJ1-5, with a possible D match to TRBD1 (6 bases). The ends were cut back, 1 base at V and 3 bases at J, with 16 bases in the middle. The CDR3 is 17 residues long. The V gene's germline CDR1 is LGHNA and CDR2 YNFKEQ. CDR3 nucleotides: TGTGCCAGCAGCCAAGGGACAGTTCCCTCCTTCAATCAGCCCCAGCATTTT. This translates into CASSQGTVPSFNQPQHF.

This chain uses TRBV7-9 with TRBJ2-3; a weak D match, TRBD2 (7 bases). Germline CDR1 reads SEHNR; CDR2 reads FQNEAQ (reference sequence). The CDR3 is made up of 17 amino acids. V lost 5 bases to trimming and J lost 2 bases, with 20 bases between them. Here the CDR3 DNA reads TGTGCCAGCAGCCTAGGGGTGGCGGGGGCCCACACAGATACGCAGTATTTT. Translating gives CASSLGVAGAHTDTQYF.

This clonotype was detected only a few times. The V call is TRBV20-1, the J call TRBJ2-7; no clear D gene. The CDR3 covers 10 residues. The ends were cut back, 5 bases at V and 8 bases at J, with 10 bases in the middle. Germline V gene lookup returns CDR1 DFQATT and CDR2 SNEGSKA (reference sequence). The CDR3 loop is CSAALKKQYF. For the CDR3, the DNA is TGCAGTGCTGCCCTAAAAAAGCAGTACTTC.

The V and J genes are TRBV11-2 and TRBJ2-3, with TRBD2 matching over 10 bases. Germline V lookup: CDR1 SGHAT, CDR2 FQNNGV. The CDR3 is 18 residues long. With V trimmed by 8 bases and J by 4 bases, 18 bases remained unmatched. The CDR3 DNA reads TGTGCCAGCGCGGGGGTAGCGGGAGGATTGGGTTTCGCAGATACGCAGTATTTT. Translation gives CASAGVAGGLGFADTQYF. Drawing the rest from reference TRBV11-2 and TRBJ2-3, the complete variable domain is EAGVAQSPRYKIIEKRQSVAFWCNPISGHATLYWYQQILGQGPKLLIQFQNNGVVDDSQLPKDRFSAERLKGVDSTLKIQPAKLEDSAVYLCASAGVAGGLGFADTQYFGPGTRLTVL.

A word on this clonotype: A junction boundary mismatches the germline segment, possibly from a read error. The V and J genes are TRBV18 and TRBJ2-4; a possible D gene is TRBD1 (6 bases). The CDR3 covers 16 residues. Germline CDR1 is KGHSH and CDR2 is LQKENI. CDR3 bases: TGTGCCAGCTCGCCACAGGGAACACTAGCCAAAAACATTCAGTACTTC. It translates to CASSPQGTLAKNIQYF.

This clonotype has only a few counts. The CDR3 loop is CASSKTGGDGGDTEAFF. CDR3 DNA: TGTGCCAGCAGCAAAACAGGGGGCGACGGCGGGGACACTGAAGCTTTCTTT. This rearrangement joins TRBV13 to TRBJ1-1; 9 bases agree with TRBD1. The V gene's germline CDR1 is PRHDT and CDR2 FYEKMQ (reference sequence). Unmatched junction bases numbered 13, after V lost 5 bases and J lost 3 bases. The CDR3 contains 17 residues.

This clonotype was counted only a few times. V usage is TRBV30 and J usage is TRBJ2-7; D tentatively fits TRBD1 or TRBD2 (5 bases each). V shed 2 bases and J shed 6 bases, with 11 bases lying between them. The germline V gene encodes CDR1 GTSNPN and CDR2 SVGIG (reference sequence). This CDR3 contains 12 residues. Written as DNA, the CDR3 is TGTGCCTGGAGTCAGGGACCGGTCGAGCAGTACTTC. This gives the protein CAWSQGPVEQYF.